Here is one T cell receptor (beta chain) with its context. In the study's own analysis: Amplification of reference gene primers provided the estimated nucleated cell counts. The assay was immunoSEQ multiplex PCR, and TCRdb's table has in-frame clones only and misses some. V, J and clone size reflect that table, while D and trimming were determined from the DNA. Here the sample spans about 120,000 clones, around 85% being singletons. Trimming stripped 3 bases from V and 3 bases from J, with 9 bases between. The germline V gene has CDR1 WSHSY and CDR2 SAAADI. The CDR3 consists of 14 residues. The source of the sample is a study of blood T cell repertoires in COVID-19. Study-wide context: Samples came from the United States, Italy and Spain, spanning acute and convalescent COVID-19. The analysed material was cDNA or gDNA that came from T cells, B-cell-depleted T cells, or PBMCs.

The sequenced material came from peripheral blood. The rearrangement uses TRBV10-2 and TRBJ1-5, with D maybe TRBD1 (5 bases). This clonotype was obtained from a man aged 55 to 70 with acute or convalescent COVID-19. The CDR3 nucleotides read TGCGCCAGCAGTGACGGGGGGTTCAATCAGCCCCAGCATTTT. Translation: CASSDGGFNQPQHF.